The 10 T cell receptor beta chains below all came from one sample that was sequenced in a study of CD8+CD57+ T cells in acquired aplastic anemia. TCR beta VDJ and CDR3 profiles were obtained from a genomic DNA template. TCRdb processed the reads anew with MiXCR; each CDR3 protein has one entry. The table has about 130,000 distinct CDR3 sequences, 48% seen once; the top ten hold roughly 2.5%. Sequences were obtained from sorted CD4+, CD8+, or CD8+CD57+ T cells (not recorded which) from PBMCs. The receptors come from a human donor in good health, serving as a control.

This chain connects TRBV20-1 to TRBJ2-7; 8 bases fit TRBD1. CDR1 and CDR2 from the germline V gene are DFQATT and SNEGSKA (reference sequence). V was pared by 3 bases and J by 6 bases, with 4 bases of the junction left unmatched. The CDR3 runs to 12 residues. The CDR3 spells CSASIDRGEQYF. The CDR3 region has the DNA TGCAGTGCTAGTATAGACAGGGGCGAGCAGTACTTC.

The chain recombines TRBV29-1 with TRBJ2-7; D possibly corresponds to TRBD1 (6 bases). V was cut by 3 bases and J by 2 bases, with 8 bases left in between. Germline V CDR1 and CDR2: SQVTM, ANQGSEA. This CDR3 comprises 12 residues. Here the CDR3 reads CSVEGATYEQYF. DNA of the CDR3: TGCAGCGTTGAGGGGGCCACCTACGAGCAGTACTTC.

The chain combines TRBV2 with TRBJ1-2; D is perhaps TRBD1 (5 bases). Germline V gene lookup returns CDR1 SNHLY and CDR2 FYNNEI. The V end lost 4 bases, the J end lost 2 bases, and 11 bases lay between the germline ends. This CDR3 contains 14 residues. In DNA form, the CDR3 reads TGTGCCAGCAGTGTTAGGGGAAGGAACTATGGCTACACCTTC. It translates to CASSVRGRNYGYTF. Variable domain in full (rest from reference TRBV2 and TRBJ1-2): EPEVTQTPSHQVTQMGQEVILRCVPISNHLYFYWYRQILGQKVEFLVSFYNNEISEKSEIFDDQFSVERPDGSNFTLKIRSTKLEDSAMYFCASSVRGRNYGYTFGSGTRLTVV.

In this sample, this clonotype turned up a few times. This chain joins TRBV24-1 and TRBJ2-7; the match to TRBD1 covers 8 bases. Germline lookup yields CDR1 KGHDR and CDR2 SFDVKD. This CDR3 has 16 amino acids. Unmatched junction bases numbered 9, after V lost 5 bases and J lost 1 base. The CDR3 reads CATSAATGTGSYEQYF. CDR3 sequence (DNA): TGTGCCACCAGTGCCGCGACCGGGACAGGTTCCTACGAGCAGTACTTC.

This clonotype has at least ten counts. The chain has TRBV27 and TRBJ1-5; 8 nucleotides line up with TRBD1. Unmatched junction bases numbered 9, after V lost 5 bases and J lost 0 bases. The CDR3 length is 17 residues. Germline CDR1 is MNHEY and CDR2 is SMNVEV (reference sequence). In nucleotides, the CDR3 is TGTGCCAGCAGTCGATCCCGACAGGGGAATAGCAATCAGCCCCAGCATTTT. It codes for CASSRSRQGNSNQPQHF.

This chain links TRBV7-3 with TRBJ1-6; 8 bases are a match to TRBD1. CDR3 length: 15 amino acids. V was clipped by 2 bases and J by 6 bases; unmatched bases: 3. Per the germline V gene, CDR1 is SGHTA and CDR2 is FQGTGA. The CDR3 is CASSLAGGGNSPLHF. The CDR3 DNA reads as TGTGCCAGCAGCTTAGCAGGGGGCGGTAATTCACCCCTCCACTTT.

For this clonotype: A much larger clone differs by one base, so this may be a read error. The chain employs TRBV3-1 and TRBJ2-7; TRBD2 matches 9 bases. CDR1 and CDR2 (germline): LGHDT, YNNKEL (reference sequence). The junction had 7 bases not matched to a gene; V was cut back by 0 bases and J by 7 bases. The CDR3 is made up of 15 amino acids. The DNA for the CDR3 is TGTGCCAGCAGCCAAGATGCGGGGGGGCCGTATGAGCAGTACTTC. Translating gives CASSQDAGGPYEQYF.

About this clonotype: A junction end diverges from the germline sequence, so it may reflect a read error. The CDR3 protein is CASSQRGNVDTQYF. CDR3 in DNA: TGCGCCAGCAGCCAACGGGGGAATGTCGATACGCAGTATTTT. V is TRBV2 and J is TRBJ2-3; maybe TRBD2 (6 bases). Germline V gene data show CDR1 as SNHLY and CDR2 as FYNNEI. This CDR3 region has 14 residues.

This clonotype has just one count. The V gene is TRBV7-2, the J gene TRBJ1-5; possible D gene TRBD1, 5 bases. Trimming took off 5 bases at V and 7 bases at J, with 12 bases between the two ends. The germline gives CDR1 SGHTA, CDR2 FQGNSA. The CDR3 has 13 residues. CDR3 amino acids: CASSVGRDQPQHF. DNA for the CDR3: TGTGCCAGCAGCGTTGGAAGGGACCAGCCCCAGCATTTT.

The V and J genes are TRBV7-9 and TRBJ1-5; D is possibly TRBD1 (6 bases). The CDR3 runs to 15 residues. Trimming removed 5 bases at V and 0 bases at J, with 11 bases between. Germline V gene data show CDR1 as SEHNR and CDR2 as FQNEAQ (reference sequence). The CDR3 spells CASSAEGGSNQPQHF. The CDR3 nucleotides are TGTGCCAGCAGCGCCGAAGGGGGTAGCAATCAGCCCCAGCATTTT.